The clone carrying this T cell receptor (beta chain) appeared many times. The target antigen is unknown. Described time point: newly diagnosed GD, antithyroid drugs for less than 3 months. Researchers made the TCR library from RNA that was extracted from PBMCs. Each patient gave 7.5 to 9 milliliters of EDTA-anticoagulated peripheral blood. The entry originates in a study of regulatory T cells in long-lasting Graves disease. Arm-PCR of CDR3 regions and iRepertoire HTBI primers were used to build TCR beta libraries. TCRdb re-derived calls from the multiplex PCR reads in MiXCR, one entry per CDR3 protein. The sample carries 380,000 or so distinct CDR3 sequences, 15% to 20% recorded once. Notes on the study in general: Segments TRBV28, TRBJ1-2 and TRBJ2-5 showed preferential usage in persistent disease. Public clonotype sharing was higher in persistent than newly diagnosed patients.

The CDR3 runs 13 residues. The germline gives CDR1 GTSNPN, CDR2 SVGIG (reference sequence). V was clipped by 2 bases and J by 5 bases, with 13 bases between them. The same data also contributed to another study, on T cells in Graves' hyperthyroidism and ophthalmopathy. Turning to that study: Diagnosis relied on clinical symptoms, serum thyroxine and TRAb, thyroid ultrasound and orbital computed tomography.

The chain joins TRBV30 to TRBJ2-7; D is perhaps TRBD1 (6 bases). The source was peripheral blood mononuclear cells (PBMCs), collected at new diagnosis, from a patient treated with antithyroid drugs. The sequence was obtained from a young woman with Graves disease. CDR3 region: CAWSRLGADEQYF. For the CDR3, the DNA is TGTGCCTGGAGTCGCTTGGGGGCCGACGAGCAGTACTTC. Together with reference TRBV30 and TRBJ2-7, the CDR3 gives the full variable domain: SQTIHQWPATLVQPVGSPLSLECTVEGTSNPNLYWYRQAAGRGLQLLFYSVGIGQISSEVPQNLSASRPQDRQFILSSKKLLLSDSGFYLCAWSRLGADEQYFGPGTRLTVT.